The 16 T cell receptor beta chains reported below all come from one sample, sequenced in a study of OX40 agonist ivuxolimab in advanced cancers. Sequencing used immunoSEQ multiplex PCR; TCRdb keeps in-frame clones, though not all of them. Among roughly 60,000 clones listed, around 93% were seen once. The sample in question was CD4+ or CD8+ T cells sorted from blood, obtained in a trial of the OX40 agonist ivuxolimab. These receptors originate from an adult with an advanced solid tumor such as melanoma, head and neck, liver or kidney cancer.

CDR3 amino acids: CASINRDRMTEAFF. DNA for the CDR3: TGTGCCAGTATTAACCGGGACAGGATGACTGAAGCTTTCTTT. V is TRBV19 and J is TRBJ1-1; 8 nucleotides line up with TRBD1. The CDR3 consists of 14 residues. After removal of 7 bases from V and 5 bases from J, the junction contained 9 bases not matched to a gene. The germline CDR1 and CDR2 sequences are LNHDA and SQIVND (reference sequence).

The chain has TRBV27 and TRBJ2-1; 7 bases fit TRBD1. The V gene's germline CDR1 is MNHEY and CDR2 SMNVEV (reference sequence). The CDR3 is 14 residues long. Unmatched junction bases numbered 9, after V lost 5 bases and J lost 8 bases. For the CDR3, the DNA is TGTGCCAGCAGTCTAGAGCTCCAGGGGGATGAGCAGTTCTTC. It specifies CASSLELQGDEQFF.

The chain joins TRBV15 to TRBJ2-5, with D possibly being TRBD2 (6 bases). Trimming took 0 bases from V and 4 from J, leaving 9 bases between them. The length of the CDR3 is 14 residues. Germline CDR1 reads LNHNV; CDR2 reads YYDKDF (reference sequence). Here the CDR3 reads CATSRDLGGETQYF. The DNA for the CDR3 is TGTGCCACCAGCAGAGATCTGGGGGGAGAGACCCAGTACTTC.

In nucleotides, the CDR3 is TGTGCCAGCTCACCAAGCGGTAATGGCTACACCTTC. Translated, it gives CASSPSGNGYTF. The chain employs TRBV18 and TRBJ1-2; no definite D call. Between the trimmed V and J ends, which lost 2 bases and 6 bases, there was a span of 7 bases. The CDR3 runs 12 residues. In germline, CDR1 is KGHSH, CDR2 LQKENI.

The genes are TRBV30 and TRBJ2-7, with 10 bases identical to TRBD2. The germline gives CDR1 GTSNPN, CDR2 SVGIG (reference sequence). CDR3 length equals 14 residues. The V and J ends lost 2 bases and 2 bases, in that order; junction bases with no gene match: 3. The CDR3 DNA follows: TGTGCCTGGAGTTTAGCGGGAGGCCCCTACGAGCAGTACTTC. Protein product: CAWSLAGGPYEQYF.

V gene TRBV7-2 combines with J gene TRBJ2-5, with 12 bases aligning to TRBD2. J lost 4 bases, V lost 10 bases, and 4 bases had no gene match. From germline, CDR1 is SGHTA and CDR2 FQGNSA. The CDR3 sequence is 13 residues long. Here the CDR3 reads CATRLAGAETQYF. The DNA of the CDR3 is TGTGCCACCCGACTAGCGGGAGCAGAGACCCAGTACTTC.

The chain employs TRBV10-3 and TRBJ2-1, with D perhaps being TRBD1 or TRBD2 (5 bases each). Germline-derived CDR1 and CDR2 are ENHRY and SYGVKD. The CDR3 has 14 amino acids. Trimming took 5 bases from V and 9 from J, leaving 17 bases between them. The CDR3 bases are TGTGCCATCAGTCCAGGGACCGGTACTACTGAGCAGTTCTTC. Its translation is CAISPGTGTTEQFF.

This sequence joins TRBV5-4 and TRBJ2-7; 13 positions match TRBD2. CDR3 length: 15 amino acids. With V trimmed by 4 bases and J by 4 bases, 5 bases remained unmatched. CDR1 SGHNT and CDR2 YYREEE come from the germline V gene (reference sequence). The DNA for the CDR3 is TGTGCCAGCAGCCCCGGGACTAGCGGGATGTACGAGCAGTACTTC. Its protein product is CASSPGTSGMYEQYF.

V usage is TRBV6-5 and J usage is TRBJ2-3, with D possibly matching TRBD2 (5 bases). Germline CDR1 reads MNHEY; CDR2 reads SVGAGI. Deletions cut 2 bases from V and 1 base from J, with 7 bases between. The CDR3 length is 14 residues. CDR3 sequence (DNA): TGTGCCAGCAGTTACGGAGCGGGCACAGATACGCAGTATTTT. Translated, it gives CASSYGAGTDTQYF.

This CDR3 is CASTRTSSYNEQFF. DNA for the CDR3: TGTGCCAGCACGAGAACGAGCTCCTACAATGAGCAGTTCTTC. The V gene is TRBV9, the J gene TRBJ2-1; D is ambiguous. CDR3 length: 14 amino acids. Germline V gene sequence: CDR1 SGDLS, CDR2 YYNGEE. The V end was cut by 6 bases, the J end by 0 bases, with 10 bases between. Using reference TRBV9 and TRBJ2-1 for the parts outside the CDR3, the full variable domain is DSGVTQTPKHLITATGQRVTLRCSPRSGDLSVYWYQQSLDQGLQFLIQYYNGEERAKGNILERFSAQQFPDLHSELNLSSLELGDSALYFCASTRTSSYNEQFFGPGTRLTVL.

This clone came up once. The chain employs TRBV7-2 and TRBJ2-2; D is ambiguous. Looked up from germline, CDR1 is SGHTA and CDR2 is FQGNSA. V dropped 2 bases and J dropped 4 bases, with 20 bases sitting between them. The CDR3 consists of 18 residues. CDR3 sequence: CASSLQPQVGVSTGELFF. As DNA, the CDR3 is TGTGCCAGCAGCTTACAGCCTCAGGTTGGGGTTTCCACCGGGGAGCTGTTTTTT.

V usage is TRBV30 and J usage is TRBJ1-1; D is unclear. The V end was cut by 2 bases, the J end by 1 base, with 8 bases between. CDR3 length: 13 residues. Germline assignment: CDR1 GTSNPN and CDR2 SVGIG (reference sequence). CDR3 in amino acids: CAWSSVGNTEAFF. The DNA for the CDR3 is TGTGCCTGGAGTTCCGTAGGGAACACTGAAGCTTTCTTT. The variable domain in full, with the rest retrieved from reference TRBV30 and TRBJ1-1, is SQTIHQWPATLVQPVGSPLSLECTVEGTSNPNLYWYRQAAGRGLQLLFYSVGIGQISSEVPQNLSASRPQDRQFILSSKKLLLSDSGFYLCAWSSVGNTEAFFGQGTRLTVV.

V is TRBV28 and J is TRBJ1-2, with a weak D call TRBD1 (5 bases). Trimming pared 3 bases from V and 2 bases from J, leaving 16 bases between. The CDR3 covers 16 residues. Germline V gene data show CDR1 as MDHEN and CDR2 as SYDVKM. The CDR3 region has the DNA TGTGCCAGCAGTTTCGGGGGAGGAGGGCGAAACTATGGCTACACCTTC. Protein product: CASSFGGGGRNYGYTF.

The CDR3 nucleotides are TGTGCCAGCAGCCCTCAGGGAGGGATGGAGACCCAGTACTTC. Residues: CASSPQGGMETQYF. The chain uses TRBV7-2 and TRBJ2-5; TRBD2 matches 7 bases. V shed 5 bases, J shed 5 bases, and the junction held 8 bases outside the gene matches. The CDR3 sequence is 14 residues long. Germline V gene data show CDR1 as SGHTA and CDR2 as FQGNSA.

The rearrangement joins TRBV7-2 to TRBJ2-1; the match to TRBD1 covers 9 bases. The germline gives CDR1 SGHTA, CDR2 FQGNSA. The V gene end was trimmed by 1 base and the J gene end by 6 bases; junction bases not matched to a gene: 4. The CDR3 extends over 15 amino acids. CDR3 coding DNA: TGTGCCAGCAGCTTAGGTCGGACAGGGGTCAATGAGCAGTTCTTC. It specifies CASSLGRTGVNEQFF. Full variable domain (rest looked up from reference TRBV7-2 and TRBJ2-1): GAGVSQSPSNKVTEKGKDVELRCDPISGHTALYWYRQSLGQGLEFLIYFQGNSAPDKSGLPSDRFSAERTGGSVSTLTIQRTQQEDSAVYLCASSLGRTGVNEQFFGPGTRLTVL.

This chain connects TRBV19 to TRBJ2-7; D unclear. Germline V lookup: CDR1 LNHDA, CDR2 SQIVND (reference sequence). Trimming shortened V by 2 bases and J by 5 bases, and 10 bases separated the two germline ends. The CDR3 spans 13 residues. In DNA, the CDR3 is TGTGCCAGTAGTATAATCGGCATAAACGAGCAGTACTTC. Residues: CASSIIGINEQYF.